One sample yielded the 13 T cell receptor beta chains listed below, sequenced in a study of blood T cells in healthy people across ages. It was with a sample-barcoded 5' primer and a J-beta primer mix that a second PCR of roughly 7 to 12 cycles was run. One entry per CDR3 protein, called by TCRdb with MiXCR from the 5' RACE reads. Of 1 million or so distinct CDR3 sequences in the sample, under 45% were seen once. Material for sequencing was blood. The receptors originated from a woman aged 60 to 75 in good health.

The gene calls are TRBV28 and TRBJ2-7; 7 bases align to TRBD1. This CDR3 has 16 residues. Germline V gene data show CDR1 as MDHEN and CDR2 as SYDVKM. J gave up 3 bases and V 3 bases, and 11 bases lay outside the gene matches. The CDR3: CASSFGRSGQIYEQYF. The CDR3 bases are TGTGCCAGCAGTTTCGGCCGTTCGGGACAGATCTACGAGCAGTACTTC.

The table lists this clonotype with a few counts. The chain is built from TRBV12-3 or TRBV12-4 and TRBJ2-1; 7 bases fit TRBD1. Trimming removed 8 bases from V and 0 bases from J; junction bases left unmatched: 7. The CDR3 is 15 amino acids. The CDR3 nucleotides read TGTGCCAGCTCCCGAGGACAGGTCTCCTACAATGAGCAGTTCTTC. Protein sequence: CASSRGQVSYNEQFF.

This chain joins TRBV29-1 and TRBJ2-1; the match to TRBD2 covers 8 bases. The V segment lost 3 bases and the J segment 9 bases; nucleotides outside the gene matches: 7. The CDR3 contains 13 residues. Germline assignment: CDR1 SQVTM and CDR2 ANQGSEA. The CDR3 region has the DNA TGCAGCGTTGACGGGGGGGCGGGAGGTGAGCAGTTCTTC. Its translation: CSVDGGAGGEQFF.

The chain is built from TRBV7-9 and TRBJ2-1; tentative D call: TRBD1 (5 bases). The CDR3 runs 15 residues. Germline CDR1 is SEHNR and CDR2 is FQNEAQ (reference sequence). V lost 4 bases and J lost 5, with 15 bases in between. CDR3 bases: TGTGCCAGCAGCTCGACAGTGAACCGACACAATGAGCAGTTCTTC. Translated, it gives CASSSTVNRHNEQFF.

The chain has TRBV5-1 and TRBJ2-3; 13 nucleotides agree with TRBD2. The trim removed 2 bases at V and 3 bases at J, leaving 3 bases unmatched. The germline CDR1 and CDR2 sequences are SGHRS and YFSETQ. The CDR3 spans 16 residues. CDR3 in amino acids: CASSFGGLAGTDTQYF. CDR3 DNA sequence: TGCGCCAGCAGCTTTGGGGGACTAGCGGGAACAGATACGCAGTATTTT.

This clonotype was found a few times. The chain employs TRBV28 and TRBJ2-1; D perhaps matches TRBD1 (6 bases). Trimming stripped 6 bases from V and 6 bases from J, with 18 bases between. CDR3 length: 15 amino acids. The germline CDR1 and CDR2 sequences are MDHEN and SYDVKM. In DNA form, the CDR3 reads TGTGCCAGCAGGAAACAGGGTTTCGGTCTCAATGAGCAGTTCTTC. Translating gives CASRKQGFGLNEQFF.

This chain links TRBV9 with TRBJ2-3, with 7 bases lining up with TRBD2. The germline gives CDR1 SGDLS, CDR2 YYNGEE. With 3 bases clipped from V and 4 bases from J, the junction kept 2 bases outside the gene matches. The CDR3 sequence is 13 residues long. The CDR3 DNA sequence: TGTGCCAGCAGCGGGCTAGCGGCAGATACGCAGTATTTT. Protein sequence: CASSGLAADTQYF.

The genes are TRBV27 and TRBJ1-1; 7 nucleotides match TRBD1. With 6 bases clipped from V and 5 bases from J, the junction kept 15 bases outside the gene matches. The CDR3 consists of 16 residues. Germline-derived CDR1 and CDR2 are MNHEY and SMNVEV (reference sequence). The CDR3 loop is CASRVDRVPRGTEAFF. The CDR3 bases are TGTGCCAGCAGGGTAGACAGGGTGCCCAGAGGTACTGAAGCTTTCTTT.

The CDR3 nucleotides read TGCAGTGCTGGAAACTACGAGCAGTACTTC. Protein: CSAGNYEQYF. The chain has TRBV20-1 and TRBJ2-7; D unclear. The CDR3 is 10 amino acids. Germline V gene lookup returns CDR1 DFQATT and CDR2 SNEGSKA (reference sequence). V was trimmed by 5 bases and J by 3 bases, leaving 5 bases between them.

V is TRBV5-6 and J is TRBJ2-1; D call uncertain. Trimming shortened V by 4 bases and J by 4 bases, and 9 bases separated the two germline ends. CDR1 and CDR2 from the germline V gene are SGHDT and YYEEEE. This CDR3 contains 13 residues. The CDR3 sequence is CASSDIGYNEQFF. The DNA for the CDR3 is TGTGCCAGCAGCGACATCGGGTACAATGAGCAGTTCTTC.

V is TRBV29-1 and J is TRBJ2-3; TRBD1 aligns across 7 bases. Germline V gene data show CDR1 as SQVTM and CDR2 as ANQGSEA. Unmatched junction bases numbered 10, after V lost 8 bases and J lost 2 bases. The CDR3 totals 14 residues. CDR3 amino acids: CSYYRGGHTDTQYF. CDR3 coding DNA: TGCAGCTACTACAGAGGGGGCCACACAGATACGCAGTATTTT.

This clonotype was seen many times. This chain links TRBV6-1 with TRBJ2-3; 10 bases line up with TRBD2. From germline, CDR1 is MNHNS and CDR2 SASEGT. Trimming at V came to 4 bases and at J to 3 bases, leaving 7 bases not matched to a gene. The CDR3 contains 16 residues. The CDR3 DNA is TGTGCCAGCAGTGCACTACTAGCGGGAAGGACAGATACGCAGTATTTT. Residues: CASSALLAGRTDTQYF.

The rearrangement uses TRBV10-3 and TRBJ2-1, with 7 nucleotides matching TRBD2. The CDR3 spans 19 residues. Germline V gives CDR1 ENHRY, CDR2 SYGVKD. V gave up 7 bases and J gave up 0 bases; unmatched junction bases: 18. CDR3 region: CAIKGPFGGSLSSYNEQFF. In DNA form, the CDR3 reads TGTGCCATCAAGGGCCCCTTCGGGGGGAGTCTAAGCTCCTACAATGAGCAGTTCTTC.